This entry concerns a single T cell receptor (beta chain). Its antigen is currently unknown. This record comes from a study of OX40 agonist ivuxolimab in advanced cancers. In the study overall: From about 23 to 85 years was the age range, with a mean of roughly 64 years, and around 83% were male. General study findings and limits: Which antigen the expanded peripheral T cells recognized is unknown.

Blood sampling took place at baseline, cycle 4 day 1, and cycle 7 day 1. Here immunoSEQ multiplex PCR was the method, and the copy in TCRdb shows in-frame clones only, minus some. The sample lists around 24,000 clones, roughly 84% occurring once. This CDR3 comprises 17 residues. Germline V gene data show CDR1 as LNHNV and CDR2 as YYDKDF (reference sequence). Trimming at V came to 2 bases and at J to 6 bases, leaving 9 bases not matched to a gene. This TCR was sampled from an adult with an advanced solid tumor such as melanoma, head and neck, liver or kidney cancer. Source: CD4+ or CD8+ T cells sorted from blood, taken in a trial of the OX40 agonist ivuxolimab. This chain links TRBV15 with TRBJ1-6; TRBD1 matches 8 bases. DNA of the CDR3: TGTGCCACCAGCAGAATGACAGGGGCGTTTAGTAATTCACCCCTCCACTTT. This translates into CATSRMTGAFSNSPLHF.